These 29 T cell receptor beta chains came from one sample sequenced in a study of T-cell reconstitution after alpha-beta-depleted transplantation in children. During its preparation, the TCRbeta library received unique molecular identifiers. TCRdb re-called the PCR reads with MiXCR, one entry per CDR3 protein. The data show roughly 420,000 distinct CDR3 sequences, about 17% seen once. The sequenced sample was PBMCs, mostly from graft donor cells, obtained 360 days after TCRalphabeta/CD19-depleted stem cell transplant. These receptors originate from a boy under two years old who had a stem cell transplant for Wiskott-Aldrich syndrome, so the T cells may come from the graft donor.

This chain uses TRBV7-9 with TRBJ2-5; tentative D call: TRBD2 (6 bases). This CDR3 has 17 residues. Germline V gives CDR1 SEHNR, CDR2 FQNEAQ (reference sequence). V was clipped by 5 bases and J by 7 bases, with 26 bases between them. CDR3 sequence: CASSPRDDKSRRGTQYF. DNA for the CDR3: TGTGCCAGCAGCCCCCGTGATGATAAAAGTAGGCGGGGGACCCAGTACTTC.

In DNA form, the CDR3 reads TGTGCCAGCAGAGGGACCGTTCCGTATTTT. This gives the protein CASRGTVPYF. The chain has TRBV2 and TRBJ2-3; D tentatively fits TRBD1 or TRBD2 (5 bases each). This CDR3 is built from 10 residues. Trimming took off 6 bases at V and 14 bases at J, with 12 bases between the two ends. CDR1 and CDR2 (germline): SNHLY, FYNNEI.

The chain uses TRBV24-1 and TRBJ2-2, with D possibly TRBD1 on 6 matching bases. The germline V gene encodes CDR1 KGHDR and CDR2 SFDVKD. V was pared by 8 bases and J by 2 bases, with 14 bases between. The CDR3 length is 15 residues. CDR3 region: CATTQGPANTGELFF. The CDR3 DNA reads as TGTGCCACCACCCAGGGGCCCGCCAACACCGGGGAGCTGTTTTTT.

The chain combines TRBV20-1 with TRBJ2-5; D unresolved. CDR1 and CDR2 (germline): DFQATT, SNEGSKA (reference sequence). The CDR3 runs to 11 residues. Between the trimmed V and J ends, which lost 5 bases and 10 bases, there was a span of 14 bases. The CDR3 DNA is TGCAGTGCTGCCCTTCCTCAGAACCAGTACTTC. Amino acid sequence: CSAALPQNQYF.

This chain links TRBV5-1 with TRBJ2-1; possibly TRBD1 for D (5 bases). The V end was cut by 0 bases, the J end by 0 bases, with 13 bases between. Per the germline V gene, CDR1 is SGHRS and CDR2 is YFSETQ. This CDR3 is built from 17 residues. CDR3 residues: CASSLDHQGSSYNEQFF. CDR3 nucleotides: TGCGCCAGCAGCTTGGACCACCAGGGTAGCTCCTACAATGAGCAGTTCTTC. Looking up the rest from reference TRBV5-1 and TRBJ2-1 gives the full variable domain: KAGVTQTPRYLIKTRGQQVTLSCSPISGHRSVSWYQQTPGQGLQFLFEYFSETQRNKGNFPGRFSGRQFSNSRSEMNVSTLELGDSALYLCASSLDHQGSSYNEQFFGPGTRLTVL.

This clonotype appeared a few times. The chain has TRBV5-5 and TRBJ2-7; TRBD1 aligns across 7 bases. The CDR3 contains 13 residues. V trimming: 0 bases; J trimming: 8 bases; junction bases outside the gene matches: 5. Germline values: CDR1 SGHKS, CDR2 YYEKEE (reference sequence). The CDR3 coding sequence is TGTGCCAGCAGCTTGGGGGACAGTTTCAAGCAGTACTTC. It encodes CASSLGDSFKQYF. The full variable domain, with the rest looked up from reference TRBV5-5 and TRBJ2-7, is DAGVTQSPTHLIKTRGQQVTLRCSPISGHKSVSWYQQVLGQGPQFIFQYYEKEERGRGNFPDRFSARQFPNYSSELNVNALLLGDSALYLCASSLGDSFKQYFGPGTRLTVT.

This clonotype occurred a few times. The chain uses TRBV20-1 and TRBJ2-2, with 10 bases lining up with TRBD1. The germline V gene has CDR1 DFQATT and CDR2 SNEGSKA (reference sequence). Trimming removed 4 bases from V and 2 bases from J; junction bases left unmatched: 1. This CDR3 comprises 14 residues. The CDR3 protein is CSATTGGNTGELFF. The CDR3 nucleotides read TGCAGTGCTACGACAGGGGGCAACACCGGGGAGCTGTTTTTT.

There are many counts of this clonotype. CDR3 DNA sequence: TGTGCCAGCAGTTTCTGGCGGAGGAGCTCCTACAATGAGCAGTTCTTC. It encodes CASSFWRRSSYNEQFF. This chain joins TRBV12-3 or TRBV12-4 and TRBJ2-1, with D perhaps matching TRBD2 (5 bases). The CDR3 covers 16 residues. V lost 3 bases and J 0 bases, leaving 12 bases between the germline ends.

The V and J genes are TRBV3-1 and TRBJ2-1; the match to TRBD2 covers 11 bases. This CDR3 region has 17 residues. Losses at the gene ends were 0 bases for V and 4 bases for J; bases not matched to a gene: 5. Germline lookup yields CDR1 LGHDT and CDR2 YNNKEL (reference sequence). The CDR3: CASSQDLGLAVYNEQFF. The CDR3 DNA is TGTGCCAGCAGCCAAGATCTGGGACTAGCGGTATACAATGAGCAGTTCTTC.

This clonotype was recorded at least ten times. CDR3 in DNA: TGTGCCATCAGTGAGTCGAGTGGCACCGGGGAGCTGTTTTTT. Translating gives CAISESSGTGELFF. The chain combines TRBV10-3 with TRBJ2-2; D is unclear. Germline V lookup: CDR1 ENHRY, CDR2 SYGVKD. The CDR3 length is 14 residues. The V end was cut by 0 bases, the J end by 4 bases, with 6 bases between.

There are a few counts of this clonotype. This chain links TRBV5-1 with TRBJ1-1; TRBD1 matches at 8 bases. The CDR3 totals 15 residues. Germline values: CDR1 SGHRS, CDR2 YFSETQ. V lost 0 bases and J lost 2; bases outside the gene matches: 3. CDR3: CASSLADRDNTEAFF. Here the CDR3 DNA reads TGCGCCAGCAGCTTGGCGGACAGGGATAACACTGAAGCTTTCTTT.

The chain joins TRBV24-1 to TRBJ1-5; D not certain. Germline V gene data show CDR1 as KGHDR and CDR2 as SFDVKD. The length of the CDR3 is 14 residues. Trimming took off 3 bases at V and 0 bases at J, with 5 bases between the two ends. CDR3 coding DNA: TGTGCCACCAGTGATCTGTATAGCAATCAGCCCCAGCATTTT. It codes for CATSDLYSNQPQHF.

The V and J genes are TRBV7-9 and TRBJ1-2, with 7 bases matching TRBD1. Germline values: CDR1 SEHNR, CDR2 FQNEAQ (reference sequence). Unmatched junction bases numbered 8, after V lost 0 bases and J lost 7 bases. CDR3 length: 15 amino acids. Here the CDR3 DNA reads TGTGCCAGCAGCTTAGCGCCCGACAGGGTTGGTGGCTACACCTTC. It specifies CASSLAPDRVGGYTF.

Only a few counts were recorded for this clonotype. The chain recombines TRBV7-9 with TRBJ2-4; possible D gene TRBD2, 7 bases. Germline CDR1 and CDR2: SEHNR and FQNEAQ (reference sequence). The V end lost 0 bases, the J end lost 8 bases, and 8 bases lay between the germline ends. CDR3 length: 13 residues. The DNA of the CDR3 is TGTGCCAGCAGCTTAGCCGGGGGGCACATTCAGTACTTC. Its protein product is CASSLAGGHIQYF.

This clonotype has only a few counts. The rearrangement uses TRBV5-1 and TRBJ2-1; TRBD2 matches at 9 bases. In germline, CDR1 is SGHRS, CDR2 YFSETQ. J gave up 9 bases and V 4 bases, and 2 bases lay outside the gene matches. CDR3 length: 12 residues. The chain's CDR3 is CASSGSGGEQFF. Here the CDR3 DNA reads TGCGCCAGCAGCGGTAGCGGGGGTGAGCAGTTCTTC.

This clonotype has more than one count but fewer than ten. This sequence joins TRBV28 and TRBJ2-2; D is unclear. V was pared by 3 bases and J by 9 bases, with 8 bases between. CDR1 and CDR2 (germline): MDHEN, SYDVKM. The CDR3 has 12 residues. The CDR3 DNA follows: TGTGCCAGCAGTTTGGGGTCCTGGGAGCTGTTTTTT. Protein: CASSLGSWELFF.

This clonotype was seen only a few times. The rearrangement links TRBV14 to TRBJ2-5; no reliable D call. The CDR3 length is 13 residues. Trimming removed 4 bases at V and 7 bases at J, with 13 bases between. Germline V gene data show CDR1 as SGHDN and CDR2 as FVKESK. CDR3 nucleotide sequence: TGTGCCAGCAGCCCGTCGGGCCATGGGACCCAGTACTTC. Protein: CASSPSGHGTQYF.

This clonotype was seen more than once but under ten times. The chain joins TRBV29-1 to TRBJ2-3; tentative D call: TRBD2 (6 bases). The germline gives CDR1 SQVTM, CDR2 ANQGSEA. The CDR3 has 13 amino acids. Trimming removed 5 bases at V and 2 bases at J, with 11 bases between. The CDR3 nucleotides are TGCAGCGTTATTGGGGGGTTCACAGATACGCAGTATTTT. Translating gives CSVIGGFTDTQYF.

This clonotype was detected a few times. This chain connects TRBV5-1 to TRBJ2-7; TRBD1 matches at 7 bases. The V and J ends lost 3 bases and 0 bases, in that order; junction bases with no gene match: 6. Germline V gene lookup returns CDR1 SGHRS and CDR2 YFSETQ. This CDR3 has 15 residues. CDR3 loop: CASSSWGTASYEQYF. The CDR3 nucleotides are TGCGCCAGCAGCTCGTGGGGGACAGCCTCCTACGAGCAGTACTTC.

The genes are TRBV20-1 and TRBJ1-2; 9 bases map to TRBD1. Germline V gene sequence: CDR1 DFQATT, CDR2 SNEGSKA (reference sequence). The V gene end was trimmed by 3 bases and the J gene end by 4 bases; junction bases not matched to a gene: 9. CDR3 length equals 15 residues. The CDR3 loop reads CSASSTGGFVYGYTF. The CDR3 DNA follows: TGCAGTGCTAGTTCGACAGGGGGGTTCGTCTATGGCTACACCTTC.

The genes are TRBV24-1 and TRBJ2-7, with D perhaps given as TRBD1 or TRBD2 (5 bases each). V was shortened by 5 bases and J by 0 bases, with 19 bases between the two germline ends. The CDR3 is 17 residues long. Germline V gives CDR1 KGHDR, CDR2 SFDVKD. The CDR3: CATSGRDAVNLSYEQYF. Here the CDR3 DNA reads TGTGCCACCAGTGGTCGGGACGCAGTAAATCTCTCCTACGAGCAGTACTTC.

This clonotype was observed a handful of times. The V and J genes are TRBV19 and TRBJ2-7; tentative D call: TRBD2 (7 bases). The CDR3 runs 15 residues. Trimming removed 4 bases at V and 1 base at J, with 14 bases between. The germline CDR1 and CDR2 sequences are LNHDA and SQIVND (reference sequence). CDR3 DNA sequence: TGTGCCAGTAGTAAACGGGGGGCCCGATCCTACGAGCAGTACTTC. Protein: CASSKRGARSYEQYF.

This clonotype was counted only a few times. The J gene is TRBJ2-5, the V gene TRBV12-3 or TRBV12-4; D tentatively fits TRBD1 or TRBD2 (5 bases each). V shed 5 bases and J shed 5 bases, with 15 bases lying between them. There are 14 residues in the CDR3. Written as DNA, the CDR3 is TGTGCCAGCAGTATGAGGGACCCAGGGGAGACCCAGTACTTC. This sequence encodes CASSMRDPGETQYF.

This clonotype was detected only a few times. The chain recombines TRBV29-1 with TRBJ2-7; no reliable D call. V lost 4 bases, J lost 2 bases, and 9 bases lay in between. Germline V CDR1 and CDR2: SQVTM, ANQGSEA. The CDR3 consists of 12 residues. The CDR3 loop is CSVVIGPYEQYF. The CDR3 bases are TGCAGCGTTGTAATAGGGCCCTACGAGCAGTACTTC.

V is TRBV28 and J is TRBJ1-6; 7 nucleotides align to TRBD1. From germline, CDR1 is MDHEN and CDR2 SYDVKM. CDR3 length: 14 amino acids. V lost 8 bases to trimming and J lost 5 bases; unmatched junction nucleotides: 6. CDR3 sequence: CASWAGTDNSPLHF. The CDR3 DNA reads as TGTGCCAGCTGGGCCGGGACAGATAATTCACCCCTCCACTTT.

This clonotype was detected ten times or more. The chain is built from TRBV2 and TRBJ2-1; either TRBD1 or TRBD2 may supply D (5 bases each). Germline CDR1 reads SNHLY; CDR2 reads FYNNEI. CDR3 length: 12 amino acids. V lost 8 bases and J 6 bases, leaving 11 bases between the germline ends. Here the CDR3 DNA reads TGTGCCAGCCGTTGGGACGGCAATGAGCAGTTCTTC. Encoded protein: CASRWDGNEQFF.

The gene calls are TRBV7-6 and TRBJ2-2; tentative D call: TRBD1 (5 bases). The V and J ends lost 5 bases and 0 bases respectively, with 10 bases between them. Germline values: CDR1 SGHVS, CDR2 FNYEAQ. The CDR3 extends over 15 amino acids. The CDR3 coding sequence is TGTGCCAGCAGCCCCAGACAGTCGAACACCGGGGAGCTGTTTTTT. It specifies CASSPRQSNTGELFF.

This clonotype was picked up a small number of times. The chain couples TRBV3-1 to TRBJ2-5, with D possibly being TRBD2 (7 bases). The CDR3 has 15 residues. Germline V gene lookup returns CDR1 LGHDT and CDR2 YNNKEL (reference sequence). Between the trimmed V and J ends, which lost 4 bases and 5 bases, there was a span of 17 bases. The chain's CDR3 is CASSPWDTRGETQYF. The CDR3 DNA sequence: TGTGCCAGCAGCCCTTGGGACACGCGGGGGGAGACCCAGTACTTC.

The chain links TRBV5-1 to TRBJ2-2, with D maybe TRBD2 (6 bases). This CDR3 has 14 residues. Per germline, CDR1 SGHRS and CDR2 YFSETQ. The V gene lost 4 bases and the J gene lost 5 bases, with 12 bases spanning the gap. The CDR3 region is CASSLPGVTGELFF. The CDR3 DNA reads TGCGCCAGCAGCCTCCCGGGGGTAACCGGGGAGCTGTTTTTT.